This TCR beta chain stems from a study of shared clonotypes between healthy human individuals. Points from the study as a whole: Clonotypes that were shared across a handful of donors made up around 5% of naive CD4 clonotypes.

Original processing methods: As immunoSEQ supplied junction-only sequences (without quality scores), filtering differed. Profiling relied on immunoSEQ multiplex PCR, and the TCRdb table lists in-frame clones only, not all of them. D and trimming were read from the DNA, whereas the V and J calls and clone size are those reported in that table. The table shows some 2 million clones, with approximately 95% occurring only once. Cells designated naive CD8 were CD45RO-negative and were positively selected for CCR7, with terminally differentiated effector memory CD45RA+ cells excluded. This clone was seen once. The antigen remains undetermined. This CDR3 comprises 14 residues. With 1 base removed from V and 2 bases from J, the gap between germline ends came to 9 bases. Germline V gene data show CDR1 as WSHSY and CDR2 as SAAADI.

The chain recombines TRBV10-2 with TRBJ2-7, with D possibly matching TRBD1 (5 bases). The clonotype comes from a man younger than 35 in good health. The sequenced material came from naive CD8+ T cells sorted from blood. The CDR3 here is CASSEWGRAYEQYF. CDR3 in DNA: TGCGCCAGCAGTGAGTGGGGCCGCGCCTACGAGCAGTACTTC.